The 23 T cell receptor beta chains in this list originate from one sample, sequenced in a study of blood T cell repertoires in COVID-19. Profiled with immunoSEQ multiplex PCR; TCRdb holds only in-frame clones, not every one. In the table there are some 90,000 clones, 80% of which are singletons. The specimen was peripheral blood. Receptor source: a woman in her 70s with acute or convalescent COVID-19.

The rearrangement links TRBV5-1 to TRBJ2-1; 9 bases align to TRBD2. Germline CDR1 is SGHRS and CDR2 is YFSETQ. The trim removed 0 bases at V and 5 bases at J, leaving 3 bases unmatched. The CDR3 is 15 residues long. The CDR3 DNA sequence: TGCGCCAGCAGCTTGGTTAGGACTAGCGACAATGAGCAGTTCTTC. Amino acid sequence: CASSLVRTSDNEQFF.

The chain joins TRBV19 to TRBJ2-2, with D unresolved. CDR3 length: 14 amino acids. From germline, CDR1 is LNHDA and CDR2 SQIVND (reference sequence). Trimming stripped 5 bases from V and 11 bases from J, with 18 bases between. The CDR3 DNA follows: TGTGCCAGTAGTGTTCTCTCCGACACCTCAGAGCTGTTTTTT. As protein: CASSVLSDTSELFF.

This clone appeared many times. The genes are TRBV6-1 and TRBJ2-1; 10 bases are a match to TRBD2. With 3 bases clipped from V and 9 bases from J, the junction kept 8 bases outside the gene matches. CDR3 size: 15 residues. The germline CDR1 and CDR2 sequences are MNHNS and SASEGT. The CDR3 reads CASSERSSGSSEQFF. In DNA, the CDR3 is TGTGCCAGCAGTGAGCGGTCTAGCGGGAGTAGTGAGCAGTTCTTC.

The chain joins TRBV5-1 to TRBJ2-7; 9 nucleotides match TRBD1. With 2 bases clipped from V and 0 bases from J, the junction kept 3 bases outside the gene matches. This CDR3 is 15 amino acids long. Germline loops: CDR1 SGHRS, CDR2 YFSETQ. DNA for the CDR3: TGCGCCAGCAGCTTAGGGACAGGGAACTCCTACGAGCAGTACTTC. Translated, it gives CASSLGTGNSYEQYF. Full variable domain (rest looked up from reference TRBV5-1 and TRBJ2-7): KAGVTQTPRYLIKTRGQQVTLSCSPISGHRSVSWYQQTPGQGLQFLFEYFSETQRNKGNFPGRFSGRQFSNSRSEMNVSTLELGDSALYLCASSLGTGNSYEQYFGPGTRLTVT.

The table lists this clone with a few counts. The V and J genes are TRBV19 and TRBJ2-7, with D possibly being TRBD2 (6 bases). Germline V gives CDR1 LNHDA, CDR2 SQIVND (reference sequence). The CDR3 runs 13 residues. The germline V and J ends were trimmed by 3 bases and 7 bases, with 13 bases remaining between them. Here the CDR3 DNA reads TGTGCCAGTAGTATTGGCTGGGGGGTTGAGCAGTACTTC. Protein: CASSIGWGVEQYF.

V is TRBV19 and J is TRBJ1-5; D gene ambiguous. Trimming removed 5 bases from V and 0 bases from J, with 11 bases in between. This CDR3 comprises 15 residues. In germline, CDR1 is LNHDA, CDR2 SQIVND (reference sequence). CDR3 sequence reads: CASSRGWDSNQPQHF. DNA for the CDR3: TGTGCCAGTAGTCGGGGTTGGGATAGCAATCAGCCCCAGCATTTT.

The V call is TRBV10-3, the J call TRBJ2-5; TRBD2 matches 11 bases. The CDR3 spans 16 residues. V shed 4 bases, J shed 3 bases, and the junction held 7 bases outside the gene matches. Germline-derived CDR1 and CDR2 are ENHRY and SYGVKD. Here the CDR3 reads CAISASSGGPKETQYF. The CDR3, as DNA: TGTGCCATCAGTGCATCTAGCGGGGGGCCCAAAGAGACCCAGTACTTC.

This sequence joins TRBV7-9 and TRBJ2-7; tentative D call: TRBD2 (6 bases). Germline CDR1 and CDR2: SEHNR and FQNEAQ (reference sequence). V lost 5 bases, J lost 1 base, and 15 bases lay in between. The CDR3 has 15 residues. CDR3 protein: CASSLGDSSSYEQYF. The DNA for the CDR3 is TGTGCCAGCAGCCTAGGGGACTCTTCATCCTACGAGCAGTACTTC.

The chain carries TRBV5-6 and TRBJ1-4, with 11 nucleotides matching TRBD1. The CDR3 consists of 19 residues. Germline values: CDR1 SGHDT, CDR2 YYEEEE. Trimming took 0 bases from V and 5 from J; bases not matched to a gene: 12. DNA of the CDR3: TGTGCCAGCAGCTTGGCCAAAGGACAGGGGGCCGTTACCAATGAAAAACTGTTTTTT. This translates into CASSLAKGQGAVTNEKLFF.

In this sample, this clone turned up once. The CDR3 sequence is CARPGCEKLFF. For the CDR3, the DNA is TGTGCCAGGCCGGGGTGTGAAAAACTGTTTTTT. This chain joins TRBV6-5 and TRBJ1-4; the D is unclear. The V end lost 9 bases, the J end lost 7 bases, and 9 bases lay between the germline ends. This CDR3 contains 11 residues. Germline V gives CDR1 MNHEY, CDR2 SVGAGI.

The rearrangement joins TRBV19 to TRBJ2-7; unclear D gene. Trimming took 3 bases from V and 1 from J, leaving 10 bases between them. Germline CDR1 and CDR2: LNHDA and SQIVND (reference sequence). The CDR3 runs to 14 residues. The CDR3 DNA is TGTGCCAGTAGTATGTCTGTGAGATCCTACGAGCAGTACTTC. The encoded protein is CASSMSVRSYEQYF.

The chain joins TRBV3-1 (or the pseudogene TRBV3-2) to TRBJ1-1, with D unclear. Germline lookup yields CDR1 LGHDT and CDR2 YNNKEL (reference sequence). V was cut by 0 bases and J by 4 bases, with 6 bases left in between. The CDR3 loop spans 13 amino acids. The CDR3 DNA follows: TGTGCCAGCAGCCAAGAACTGATCACTGAAGCTTTCTTT. Translating gives CASSQELITEAFF.

The V and J genes are TRBV5-4 and TRBJ2-2, with D perhaps TRBD2 (5 bases). V was shortened by 4 bases and J by 7 bases, with 17 bases between the two germline ends. Looked up from germline, CDR1 is SGHNT and CDR2 is YYREEE (reference sequence). CDR3 length equals 15 residues. CDR3 sequence reads: CASSLDELRDGELFF. The CDR3 DNA is TGTGCCAGCAGCCTGGATGAGTTACGGGACGGGGAGCTGTTTTTT.

This rearrangement joins TRBV4-2 to TRBJ2-1; 12 bases are a match to TRBD2. Unmatched junction bases numbered 7, after V lost 3 bases and J lost 7 bases. The V gene's germline CDR1 is LGHNA and CDR2 YNFKEQ. The CDR3 runs to 16 residues. The CDR3 protein is CASSQATSGRTNEQFF. In nucleotides, the CDR3 is TGTGCCAGCAGCCAGGCGACTAGCGGGAGAACTAATGAGCAGTTCTTC.

The chain links TRBV9 to TRBJ1-1, with D uncertain. V was cut by 3 bases and J by 4 bases, with 10 bases left in between. This CDR3 is built from 13 residues. From germline, CDR1 is SGDLS and CDR2 YYNGEE. The CDR3 DNA reads as TGTGCCAGCAGCGCCCTTTCCTCCACTGAAGCTTTCTTT. It codes for CASSALSSTEAFF.

The rearrangement links TRBV7-2 to TRBJ2-3; weak D call: TRBD1 (7 bases). The CDR3 runs 14 residues. CDR1 is SGHTA, CDR2 FQGNSA, per germline. V lost 5 bases to trimming and J lost 5 bases, with 14 bases between them. The chain's CDR3 is CASSHRQGGDTQYF. The CDR3 DNA reads as TGTGCCAGCAGCCACAGACAGGGAGGAGATACGCAGTATTTT.

The chain couples TRBV3-1 (or the pseudogene TRBV3-2) to TRBJ1-2; D unclear. Germline CDR1 reads LGHDT; CDR2 reads YNNKEL (reference sequence). The CDR3 extends over 11 amino acids. V lost 1 base and J lost 8, with 5 bases in between. CDR3 in amino acids: CASSQARGYTF. The CDR3 DNA reads as TGTGCCAGCAGCCAAGCTCGGGGCTACACCTTC.

The chain recombines TRBV10-3 with TRBJ2-2, with D perhaps matching TRBD2 (6 bases). Per the germline V gene, CDR1 is ENHRY and CDR2 is SYGVKD. Trimming shortened V by 0 bases and J by 7 bases, and 12 bases separated the two germline ends. The CDR3 is 15 residues long. As DNA, the CDR3 is TGTGCCATCAGTGAGTCCGGGGTAGCGGTCGGGGAGCTGTTTTTT. This codes for CAISESGVAVGELFF.

The chain has TRBV28 and TRBJ2-2, with 7 positions matching TRBD1. Germline CDR1 is MDHEN and CDR2 is SYDVKM. CDR3 length equals 16 residues. V dropped 3 bases and J dropped 0; count of bases not matched to a gene: 4. The CDR3, as DNA: TGTGCCAGCAGTTTTGGGGACAGACCGAACACCGGGGAGCTGTTTTTT. Amino acid sequence: CASSFGDRPNTGELFF.

The chain carries TRBV2 and TRBJ1-1; the D gene is possibly TRBD1 (5 bases). The CDR3 runs to 14 residues. V lost 5 bases and J 1 base, leaving 11 bases between the germline ends. Germline CDR1 is SNHLY and CDR2 is FYNNEI. The CDR3, as DNA: TGTGCCAGCAGTTTACAAGACAGGAACACTGAAGCTTTCTTT. Its translation: CASSLQDRNTEAFF.

The chain has TRBV19 and TRBJ2-7, with D maybe TRBD2 (6 bases). Trimming removed 4 bases from V and 0 bases from J, with 10 bases in between. This CDR3 is 14 amino acids long. The germline V gene has CDR1 LNHDA and CDR2 SQIVND (reference sequence). CDR3 in amino acids: CASSTAGSSYEQYF. For the CDR3, the DNA is TGTGCCAGTAGTACAGCGGGCAGCTCCTACGAGCAGTACTTC.

This clone appeared once. The rearrangement joins TRBV5-1 to TRBJ1-6; D remains unclear. The CDR3 extends over 16 amino acids. The germline V gene encodes CDR1 SGHRS and CDR2 YFSETQ. Deletions cut 0 bases from V and 8 bases from J, with 15 bases between. The CDR3 protein is CASSLVGEGGHSPLHF. The CDR3 DNA sequence: TGCGCCAGCAGCTTGGTTGGGGAGGGAGGCCATTCACCCCTCCACTTT.

This clone has a handful of counts. The gene calls are TRBV5-6 and TRBJ1-1; TRBD1 might be the D (5 bases). Trimming stripped 1 base from V and 0 bases from J, with 13 bases between. CDR3 size: 16 residues. Germline V gene sequence: CDR1 SGHDT, CDR2 YYEEEE. CDR3 sequence (DNA): TGTGCCAGCAGCTTGATAGGGGTTGGGATGAACACTGAAGCTTTCTTT. It encodes CASSLIGVGMNTEAFF.